The next 10 T cell receptor beta chains were all read from a single sample in a study of beta chain features in type 1 diabetes. Sequenced material consisted of expressed TCRB transcripts (all of the isolated RNA was reverse transcribed). The assay was immunoSEQ multiplex PCR, and TCRdb's table has in-frame clones only and misses some. Here the sample spans 900,000 or so clones, roughly 15% being singletons. Sequences were obtained from naive CD4+ T cells from blood. These receptors originate from a woman under 30 in good health.

As concerns this clone: Other DNA sequences from this sample encode an identical CDR3 as well. The genes are TRBV19 and TRBJ2-1; D not certain. Germline-derived CDR1 and CDR2 are LNHDA and SQIVND (reference sequence). The CDR3 has 11 amino acids. V shed 6 bases and J shed 4 bases, with 4 bases lying between them. CDR3 sequence reads: CASSIYNEQFF. CDR3 in DNA: TGTGCCAGTAGCATTTACAATGAGCAGTTCTTC. Combining the CDR3 with reference TRBV19 and TRBJ2-1 gives the whole variable domain DGGITQSPKYLFRKEGQNVTLSCEQNLNHDAMYWYRQDPGQGLRLIYYSQIVNDFQKGDIAEGYSVSREKKESFPLTVTSAQKNPTAFYLCASSIYNEQFFGPGTRLTVL.

This chain connects TRBV7-2 to TRBJ1-1, with TRBD1 as a possible D gene (6 bases). This CDR3 comprises 14 residues. V was clipped by 10 bases and J by 4 bases, with 19 bases between them. Germline CDR1 is SGHTA and CDR2 is FQGNSA. CDR3 sequence: CATQGSRGGTEAFF. CDR3 DNA sequence: TGTGCCACCCAGGGGAGTCGGGGAGGCACTGAAGCTTTCTTT.

This clone came up a few times. The V call is TRBV28, the J call TRBJ1-4; D not certain. CDR3 size: 11 residues. Between the trimmed V and J ends, which lost 7 bases and 8 bases, there was a span of 8 bases. The germline gives CDR1 MDHEN, CDR2 SYDVKM. CDR3 sequence: CASTRREKLFF. DNA of the CDR3: TGTGCCAGCACTAGGCGGGAAAAACTGTTTTTT. Drawing the rest from reference TRBV28 and TRBJ1-4, the complete variable domain is DVKVTQSSRYLVKRTGEKVFLECVQDMDHENMFWYRQDPGLGLRLIYFSYDVKMKEKGDIPEGYSVSREKKERFSLILESASTNQTSMYLCASTRREKLFFGSGTQLSVL.

The rearrangement uses TRBV25-1 and TRBJ1-4; 11 nucleotides align to TRBD1. Germline lookup yields CDR1 MGHDK and CDR2 SYGVNS. After removal of 4 bases from V and 7 bases from J, the junction contained 5 bases not matched to a gene. The CDR3 has 15 residues. CDR3 nucleotide sequence: TGTGCCAGCAGTGTACCCGGGACAGGGGGTGAAAAACTGTTTTTT. This codes for CASSVPGTGGEKLFF.

V usage is TRBV15 and J usage is TRBJ1-1; possibly TRBD1 for D (6 bases). The CDR3 is 15 residues long. Trimming removed 0 bases at V and 1 base at J, with 9 bases between. Germline CDR1 reads LNHNV; CDR2 reads YYDKDF (reference sequence). The CDR3 region has the DNA TGTGCCACCAGCAGAGACACAGGGTGGAACACTGAAGCTTTCTTT. It translates to CATSRDTGWNTEAFF.

For the CDR3, the DNA is TGTGCCAGCAGCCAGCGGCAGGGGTTGAACACTGAAGCTTTCTTT. Protein sequence: CASSQRQGLNTEAFF. This sequence joins TRBV7-9 and TRBJ1-1; possible D gene TRBD1, 6 bases. CDR3 length: 15 amino acids. The V and J ends lost 5 bases and 0 bases respectively, with 13 bases between them. Germline V gene sequence: CDR1 SEHNR, CDR2 FQNEAQ (reference sequence). Full variable domain (missing parts from reference TRBV7-9 and TRBJ1-1): DTGVSQNPRHKITKRGQNVTFRCDPISEHNRLYWYRQTLGQGPEFLTYFQNEAQLEKSRLLSDRFSAERPKGSFSTLEIQRTEQGDSAMYLCASSQRQGLNTEAFFGQGTRLTVV.

A few counts support this clone. This chain joins TRBV28 and TRBJ2-3, with 12 bases fitting TRBD1. This CDR3 is 18 amino acids long. V lost 11 bases and J lost 2; bases outside the gene matches: 17. CDR1 is MDHEN and CDR2 is SYDVKM in the germline V gene. Written as DNA, the CDR3 is TGTGCCGCCGCCGGGACAGGGGGCGCCAGTGGGGTCACAGATACGCAGTATTTT. Translation: CAAAGTGGASGVTDTQYF.

This clone turned up a few times. The chain joins TRBV5-1 to TRBJ2-7; D gene unclear. V was shortened by 2 bases and J by 0 bases, with 6 bases between the two germline ends. CDR3 length equals 13 residues. CDR1 and CDR2 from the germline V gene are SGHRS and YFSETQ. CDR3 nucleotides: TGCGCCAGCAGCTTTGGCTACTCCTACGAGCAGTACTTC. Its translation: CASSFGYSYEQYF.

This clone was counted a few times. The genes are TRBV7-2 and TRBJ1-2; TRBD1 aligns across 9 bases. The CDR3 sequence is 16 residues long. Trimming removed 5 bases from V and 4 bases from J; junction bases left unmatched: 11. Germline CDR1 reads SGHTA; CDR2 reads FQGNSA. The CDR3 DNA reads TGTGCCAGCAGCGCACAACAGGGGGCAGGTTTCTATGGCTACACCTTC. Translating gives CASSAQQGAGFYGYTF.

The chain is built from TRBV19 and TRBJ2-2; 8 nucleotides match TRBD1. The CDR3 is 18 residues long. Germline CDR1 LNHDA, CDR2 SQIVND (reference sequence). Trimming took 1 base from V and 5 from J; bases not matched to a gene: 12. The CDR3 sequence is CASSIGWTGLAPTGELFF. The CDR3 DNA is TGTGCCAGTAGTATAGGATGGACAGGGCTGGCACCTACCGGGGAGCTGTTTTTT.